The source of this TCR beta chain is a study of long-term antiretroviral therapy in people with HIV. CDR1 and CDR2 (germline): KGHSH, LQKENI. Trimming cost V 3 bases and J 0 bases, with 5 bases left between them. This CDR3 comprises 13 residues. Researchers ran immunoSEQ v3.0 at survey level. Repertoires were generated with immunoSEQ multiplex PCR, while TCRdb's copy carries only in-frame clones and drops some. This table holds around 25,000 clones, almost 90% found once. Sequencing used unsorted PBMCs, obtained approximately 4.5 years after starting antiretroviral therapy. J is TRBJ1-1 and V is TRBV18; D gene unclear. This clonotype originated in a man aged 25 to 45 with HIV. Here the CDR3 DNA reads TGTGCCAGCTCACCGACGCTGAACACTGAAGCTTTCTTT. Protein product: CASSPTLNTEAFF. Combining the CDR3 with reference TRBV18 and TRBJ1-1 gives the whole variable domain NAGVMQNPRHLVRRRGQEARLRCSPMKGHSHVYWYRQLPEEGLKFMVYLQKENIIDESGMPKERFSAEFPKEGPSILRIQQVVRGDSAAYFCASSPTLNTEAFFGQGTRLTVV.